The present entry profiles one TCR beta chain with its context. The table came from immunoSEQ multiplex PCR; TCRdb's copy has only in-frame clones and leaves some out. The sample holds 350,000 to 450,000 clones; 83% are singletons and the top ten take about 7.4%. Treatment of the sample: around 19 received Ad26.COV2.S at low or high dose, single or two shots; about 5 received placebo; per-sample allocation not given. The study sampled participants on day 63 after the first vaccine or placebo injection. In Boston, the donor was an adult between 18-55 years of age. The sample is drawn from a study of Ad26.COV2.S vaccination and SARS-CoV-2 variants. Study-level information: Dosing was one shot or two shots 56 days apart.

The CDR3 spans 14 residues. Germline V gene data show CDR1 as SEHNR and CDR2 as FQNEAQ (reference sequence). Trimming cost V 7 bases and J 3 bases, with 15 bases left between them. The gene calls are TRBV7-9 and TRBJ2-5; the D gene is possibly TRBD1 (5 bases). The sequence was obtained from a person aged 18-65 years who received the Ad26.COV2.S COVID-19 vaccine or a placebo. The material sequenced was peripheral blood, taken in a trial of Ad26.COV2.S vaccine versus placebo. CDR3 coding DNA: TGTGCCAGCACCAGGATGACAGTTAAAGAGACCCAGTACTTC. This sequence encodes CASTRMTVKETQYF.